Sequencing of this T cell receptor beta chain was carried out in a study of control samples from healthy donors and cancer patients. This clone has at least ten counts. The germline V and J ends were trimmed by 5 bases and 4 bases, with 15 bases remaining between them. The CDR3 covers 15 residues. In germline, CDR1 is LNHDA, CDR2 SQIVND (reference sequence). The repertoire was sequenced with immunoSEQ multiplex PCR; TCRdb's copy has only in-frame clones and lacks some. Seen here are about 92,000 clones, around 80% observed once, and the top ten hold around a tenth. This sequence joins TRBV19 and TRBJ1-5; D is uncertain. The source material was blood. This clonotype originated in a woman in her sixties in good health. The chain's CDR3 is CASSPETRKNQPQHF. CDR3 DNA sequence: TGTGCCAGTAGTCCTGAAACCAGGAAAAATCAGCCCCAGCATTTT.